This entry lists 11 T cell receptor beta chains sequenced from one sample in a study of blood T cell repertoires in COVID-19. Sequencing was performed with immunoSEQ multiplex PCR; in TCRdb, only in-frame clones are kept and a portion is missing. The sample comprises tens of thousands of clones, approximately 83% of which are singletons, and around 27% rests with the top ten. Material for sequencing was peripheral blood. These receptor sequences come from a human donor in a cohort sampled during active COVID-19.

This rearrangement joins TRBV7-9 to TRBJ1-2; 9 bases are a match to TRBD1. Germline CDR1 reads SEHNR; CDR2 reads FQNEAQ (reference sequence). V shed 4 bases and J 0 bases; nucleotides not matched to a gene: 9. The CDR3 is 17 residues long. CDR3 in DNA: TGTGCCAGCAGCTCCCACGGGACAGGGACCTCTAACTATGGCTACACCTTC. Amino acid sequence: CASSSHGTGTSNYGYTF.

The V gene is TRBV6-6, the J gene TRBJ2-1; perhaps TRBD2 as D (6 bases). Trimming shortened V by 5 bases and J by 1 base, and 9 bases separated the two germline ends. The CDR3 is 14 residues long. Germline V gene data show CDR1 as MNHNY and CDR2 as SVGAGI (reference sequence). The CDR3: CASSGGYSYNEQFF. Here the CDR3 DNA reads TGTGCCAGCAGTGGGGGGTATTCCTACAATGAGCAGTTCTTC.

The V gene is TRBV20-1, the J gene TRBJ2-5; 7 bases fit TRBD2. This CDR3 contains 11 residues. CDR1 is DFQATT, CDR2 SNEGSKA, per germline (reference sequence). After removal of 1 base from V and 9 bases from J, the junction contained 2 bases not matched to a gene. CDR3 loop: CSARVGGAQYF. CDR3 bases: TGCAGTGCTAGAGTGGGGGGGGCCCAGTACTTC.

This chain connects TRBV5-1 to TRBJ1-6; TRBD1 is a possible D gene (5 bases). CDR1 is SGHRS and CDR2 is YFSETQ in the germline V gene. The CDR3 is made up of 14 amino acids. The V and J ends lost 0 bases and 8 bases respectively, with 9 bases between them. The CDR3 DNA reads TGCGCCAGCAGCTTGGTGGGGCTGGATTCACCCCTCCACTTT. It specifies CASSLVGLDSPLHF. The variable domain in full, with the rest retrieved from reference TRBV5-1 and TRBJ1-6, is KAGVTQTPRYLIKTRGQQVTLSCSPISGHRSVSWYQQTPGQGLQFLFEYFSETQRNKGNFPGRFSGRQFSNSRSEMNVSTLELGDSALYLCASSLVGLDSPLHFGNGTRLTVT.

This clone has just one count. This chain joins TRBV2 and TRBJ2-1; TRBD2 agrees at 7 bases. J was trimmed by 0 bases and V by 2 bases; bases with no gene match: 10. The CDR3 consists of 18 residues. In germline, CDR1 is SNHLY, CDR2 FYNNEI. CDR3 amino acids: CASSEKALLASSYNEQFF. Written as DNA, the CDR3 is TGTGCCAGCAGTGAAAAGGCATTACTAGCGAGCTCCTACAATGAGCAGTTCTTC.

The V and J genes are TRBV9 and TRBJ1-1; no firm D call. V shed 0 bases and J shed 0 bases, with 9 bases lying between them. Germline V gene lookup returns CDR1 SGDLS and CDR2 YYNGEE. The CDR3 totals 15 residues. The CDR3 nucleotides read TGTGCCAGCAGCGTAGATGGAGGGATGAACACTGAAGCTTTCTTT. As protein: CASSVDGGMNTEAFF.

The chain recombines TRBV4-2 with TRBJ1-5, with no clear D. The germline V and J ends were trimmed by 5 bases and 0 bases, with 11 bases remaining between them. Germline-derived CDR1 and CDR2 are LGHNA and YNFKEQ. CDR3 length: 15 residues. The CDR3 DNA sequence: TGTGCCAGCAGCGCTAACGGGGATAGCAATCAGCCCCAGCATTTT. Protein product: CASSANGDSNQPQHF.

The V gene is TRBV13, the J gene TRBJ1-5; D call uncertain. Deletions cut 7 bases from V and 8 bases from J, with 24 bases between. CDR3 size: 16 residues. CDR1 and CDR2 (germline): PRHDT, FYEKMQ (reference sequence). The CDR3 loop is CASICPEEDGVEPQHF. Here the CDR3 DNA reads TGTGCCAGCATCTGCCCGGAAGAGGACGGGGTCGAGCCCCAGCATTTT.

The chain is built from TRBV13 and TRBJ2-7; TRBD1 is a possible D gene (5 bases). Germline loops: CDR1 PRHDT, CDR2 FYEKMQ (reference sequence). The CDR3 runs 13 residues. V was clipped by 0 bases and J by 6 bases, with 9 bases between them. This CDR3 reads CASSLGRALEQYF. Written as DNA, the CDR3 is TGTGCCAGCAGCTTAGGCAGGGCCCTCGAGCAGTACTTC.

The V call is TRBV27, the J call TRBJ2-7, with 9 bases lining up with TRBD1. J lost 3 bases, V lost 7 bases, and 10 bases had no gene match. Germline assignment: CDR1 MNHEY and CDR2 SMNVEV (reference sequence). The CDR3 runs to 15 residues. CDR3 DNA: TGTGCCAGCACCTTACGGGGGACAGGGTACTACGAGCAGTACTTC. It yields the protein CASTLRGTGYYEQYF.

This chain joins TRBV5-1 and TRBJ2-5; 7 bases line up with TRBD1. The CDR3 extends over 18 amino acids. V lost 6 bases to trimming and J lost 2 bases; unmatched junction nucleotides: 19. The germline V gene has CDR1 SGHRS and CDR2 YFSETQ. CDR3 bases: TGCGCCAGCACCGTGACAGGGCGAAAGGTATTGGGGCAAGAGACCCAGTACTTC. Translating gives CASTVTGRKVLGQETQYF.